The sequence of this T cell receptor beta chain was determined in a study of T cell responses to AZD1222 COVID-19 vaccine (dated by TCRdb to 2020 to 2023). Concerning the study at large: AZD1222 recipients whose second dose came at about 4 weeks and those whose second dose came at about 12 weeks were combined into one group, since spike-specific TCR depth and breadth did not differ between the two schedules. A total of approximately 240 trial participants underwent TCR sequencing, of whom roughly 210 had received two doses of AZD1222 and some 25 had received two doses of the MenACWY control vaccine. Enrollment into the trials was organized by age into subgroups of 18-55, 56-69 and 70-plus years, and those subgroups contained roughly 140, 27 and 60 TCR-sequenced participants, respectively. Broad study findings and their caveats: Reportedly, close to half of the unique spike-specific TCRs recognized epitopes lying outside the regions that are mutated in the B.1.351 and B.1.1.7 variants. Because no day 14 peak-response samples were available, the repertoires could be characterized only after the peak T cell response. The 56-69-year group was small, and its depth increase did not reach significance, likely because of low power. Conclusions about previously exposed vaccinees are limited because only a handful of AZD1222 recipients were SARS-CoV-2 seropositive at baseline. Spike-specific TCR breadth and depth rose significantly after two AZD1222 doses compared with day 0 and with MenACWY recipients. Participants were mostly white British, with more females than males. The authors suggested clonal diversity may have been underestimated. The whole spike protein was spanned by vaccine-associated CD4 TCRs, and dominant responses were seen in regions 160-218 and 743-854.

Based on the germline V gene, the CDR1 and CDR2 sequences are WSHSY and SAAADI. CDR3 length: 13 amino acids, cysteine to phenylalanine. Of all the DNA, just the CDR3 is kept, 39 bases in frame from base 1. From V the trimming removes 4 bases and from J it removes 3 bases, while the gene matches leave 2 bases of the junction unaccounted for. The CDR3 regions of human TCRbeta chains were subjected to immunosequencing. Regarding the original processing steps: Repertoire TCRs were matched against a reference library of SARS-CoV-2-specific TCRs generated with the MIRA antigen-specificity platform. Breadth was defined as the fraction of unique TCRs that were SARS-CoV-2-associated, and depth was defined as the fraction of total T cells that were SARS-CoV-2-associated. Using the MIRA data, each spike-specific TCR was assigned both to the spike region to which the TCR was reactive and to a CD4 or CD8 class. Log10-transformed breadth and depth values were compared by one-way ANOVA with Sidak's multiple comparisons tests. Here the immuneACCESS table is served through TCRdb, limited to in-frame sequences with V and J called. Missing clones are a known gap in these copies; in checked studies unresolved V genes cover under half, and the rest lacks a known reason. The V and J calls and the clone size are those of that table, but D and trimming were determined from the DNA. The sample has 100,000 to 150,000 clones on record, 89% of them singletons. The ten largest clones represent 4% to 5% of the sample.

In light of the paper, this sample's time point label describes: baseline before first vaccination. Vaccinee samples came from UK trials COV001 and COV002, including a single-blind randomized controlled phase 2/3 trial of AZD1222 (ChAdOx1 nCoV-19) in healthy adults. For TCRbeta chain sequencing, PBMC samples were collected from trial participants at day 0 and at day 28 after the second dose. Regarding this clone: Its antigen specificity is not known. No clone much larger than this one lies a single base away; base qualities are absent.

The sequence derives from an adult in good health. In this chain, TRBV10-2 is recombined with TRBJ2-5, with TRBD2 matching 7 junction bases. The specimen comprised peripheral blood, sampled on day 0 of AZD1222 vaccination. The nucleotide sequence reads TGCGCCAGCAGTGGGGAGGGGAAAGAGACCCAGTACTTC. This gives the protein CASSGEGKETQYF.